A single sample is the source of the 18 T cell receptor beta chains below, sequenced in a study of OX40 agonist ivuxolimab in advanced cancers. Profiling relied on immunoSEQ multiplex PCR, and the TCRdb table lists in-frame clones only, not all of them. The table has roughly 110,000 clones, less than 95% seen once; the top ten hold around 0.47%. The input for sequencing was CD4+ or CD8+ T cells sorted from blood, taken in a trial of the OX40 agonist ivuxolimab. The receptors were gathered from an adult with an advanced solid tumor such as melanoma, head and neck, liver or kidney cancer.

There are a few counts of this clone. The gene calls are TRBV10-3 and TRBJ2-3; no reliable D call. The CDR3 sequence is 15 residues long. Trimming left V 6 bases short and J 5 bases short, with 18 bases between. CDR1 and CDR2 (germline): ENHRY, SYGVKD. The CDR3 spells CAISSPSVKRDTQYF. Written as DNA, the CDR3 is TGTGCCATCAGCAGCCCATCTGTTAAAAGAGATACGCAGTATTTT.

V gene TRBV10-1 combines with J gene TRBJ1-1; D uncertain. This CDR3 has 13 amino acids. V was trimmed by 3 bases and J by 1 base, leaving 6 bases between them. Germline CDR1 is WNHNN and CDR2 is SYGVQD (reference sequence). CDR3 nucleotides: TGCGCCAGCAGTGACCGGGGGAACACTGAAGCTTTCTTT. It specifies CASSDRGNTEAFF.

This clone was observed a handful of times. The chain combines TRBV5-5 with TRBJ1-6, with 8 nucleotides matching TRBD1. In germline, CDR1 is SGHKS, CDR2 YYEKEE (reference sequence). J lost 9 bases, V lost 4 bases, and 3 bases had no gene match. CDR3 length: 13 amino acids. The CDR3 DNA reads TGTGCCAGCAGCCCTGACAGGGGTTCACCCCTCCACTTT. This encodes CASSPDRGSPLHF.

The rearrangement joins TRBV10-2 to TRBJ2-1, with 7 bases fitting TRBD1. The length of the CDR3 is 15 residues. V gave up 0 bases and J gave up 4 bases; unmatched junction bases: 3. Germline CDR1 reads WSHSY; CDR2 reads SAAADI. CDR3 nucleotide sequence: TGCGCCAGCAGTGAGTCAAGGGGGCTATACAATGAGCAGTTCTTC. Translating gives CASSESRGLYNEQFF.

This chain connects TRBV5-3 to TRBJ2-3, with TRBD2 matching 13 bases. TRBV5-3 is marked as an open reading frame, function uncertain. CDR3 length equals 20 residues. Trimming took 2 bases from V and 0 from J; bases not matched to a gene: 12. As DNA, the CDR3 is TGTGCCAGAAGCTTAACCGGGACTAGCGGGGACGCAATTAGCACAGATACGCAGTATTTT. Its translation is CARSLTGTSGDAISTDTQYF.

V usage is TRBV6-6 and J usage is TRBJ2-5; no clear D. This CDR3 region has 11 residues. Germline CDR1 reads MNHNY; CDR2 reads SVGAGI (reference sequence). V was clipped by 5 bases and J by 5 bases, with 6 bases between them. CDR3 in amino acids: CASSAPETQYF. CDR3 DNA sequence: TGTGCCAGCAGTGCCCCCGAGACCCAGTACTTC.

V usage is TRBV18 and J usage is TRBJ2-3; possibly TRBD2 for D (7 bases). Trimming took off 1 base at V and 4 bases at J, with 18 bases between the two ends. The CDR3 consists of 17 residues. Germline CDR1 reads KGHSH; CDR2 reads LQKENI. The CDR3 here is CASSPRRGGGPPDTQYF. The CDR3, as DNA: TGTGCCAGCTCACCACGGAGGGGGGGAGGCCCCCCAGATACGCAGTATTTT.

V is TRBV7-9 and J is TRBJ1-2; 8 nucleotides agree with TRBD1. CDR1 and CDR2 from the germline V gene are SEHNR and FQNEAQ (reference sequence). Trimming removed 5 bases from V and 3 bases from J; junction bases left unmatched: 11. The CDR3 has 16 amino acids. The DNA for the CDR3 is TGTGCCAGCAGCCCACTCCTCGGACAGGGCCACTATGGCTACACCTTC. Translated: CASSPLLGQGHYGYTF.

V gene TRBV28 combines with J gene TRBJ1-1, with D possibly matching TRBD1 (6 bases). V gave up 5 bases and J gave up 5 bases, with 12 bases separating them. The V gene's germline CDR1 is MDHEN and CDR2 SYDVKM. The CDR3 has 13 amino acids. Here the CDR3 reads CASSPPGQTEAFF. DNA for the CDR3: TGTGCCAGCAGTCCACCCGGACAGACTGAAGCTTTCTTT.

This sequence joins TRBV11-2 and TRBJ2-6; TRBD1 matches at 10 bases. Germline lookup yields CDR1 SGHAT and CDR2 FQNNGV. This CDR3 spans 17 amino acids. The V gene end was trimmed by 6 bases and the J gene end by 0 bases; junction bases not matched to a gene: 5. In DNA form, the CDR3 reads TGTGCCAGCAGGACAGGGGGCCAATTCTCTGGGGCCAACGTCCTGACTTTC. Residues: CASRTGGQFSGANVLTF.

A single count supports this clone. V gene TRBV5-1 combines with J gene TRBJ2-1; the D is unclear. Looked up from germline, CDR1 is SGHRS and CDR2 is YFSETQ. The CDR3 contains 15 residues. V was shortened by 2 bases and J by 4 bases, with 13 bases between the two germline ends. The DNA for the CDR3 is TGCGCCAGCAGCTTCCGGCAGATCAAATACAATGAGCAGTTCTTC. Translation gives CASSFRQIKYNEQFF. The entire variable domain, with the rest obtained from reference TRBV5-1 and TRBJ2-1, is as follows: KAGVTQTPRYLIKTRGQQVTLSCSPISGHRSVSWYQQTPGQGLQFLFEYFSETQRNKGNFPGRFSGRQFSNSRSEMNVSTLELGDSALYLCASSFRQIKYNEQFFGPGTRLTVL.

V and J are TRBV5-1 and TRBJ2-2; a weak D match, TRBD2 (6 bases). Deletions cut 0 bases from V and 2 bases from J, with 17 bases between. The CDR3 loop spans 18 amino acids. CDR1 is SGHRS, CDR2 YFSETQ, per germline. CDR3: CASSLGLGGVANTGELFF. DNA of the CDR3: TGCGCCAGCAGCTTGGGTCTGGGGGGAGTCGCCAACACCGGGGAGCTGTTTTTT.

J is TRBJ2-1 and V is TRBV7-7, with 10 bases fitting TRBD2. The CDR3 runs 16 residues. With V trimmed by 1 base and J by 7 bases, 7 bases remained unmatched. Germline lookup yields CDR1 SSHAT and CDR2 FNYEAQ (reference sequence). The CDR3 DNA follows: TGTGCCAGCAGCTTAGGTCTTAGCGGGGGGCGAAATGAGCAGTTCTTC. The encoded protein is CASSLGLSGGRNEQFF. Drawing the rest from reference TRBV7-7 and TRBJ2-1, the complete variable domain is GAGVSQSPRYKVTKRGQDVTLRCDPISSHATLYWYQQALGQGPEFLTYFNYEAQPDKSGLPSDRFSAERPEGSISTLTIQRTEQRDSAMYRCASSLGLSGGRNEQFFGPGTRLTVL.

This chain connects TRBV28 to TRBJ1-2; no definite D call. Germline lookup yields CDR1 MDHEN and CDR2 SYDVKM. This CDR3 spans 11 amino acids. Trimming left V 6 bases short and J 5 bases short, with 7 bases between. DNA for the CDR3: TGTGCCAGCAGCAACACGTATGGCTACACCTTC. Translating gives CASSNTYGYTF.

This chain uses TRBV28 with TRBJ1-2; D perhaps matches TRBD1 (6 bases). The V end was cut by 4 bases, the J end by 5 bases, with 14 bases between. Germline V gives CDR1 MDHEN, CDR2 SYDVKM. The CDR3 totals 14 residues. The CDR3 DNA follows: TGTGCCAGCAGTTGGACAGAAGGGGGATATGGCTACACCTTC. It translates to CASSWTEGGYGYTF.

This sequence joins TRBV2 and TRBJ1-4; 8 nucleotides agree with TRBD1. The CDR3 length is 13 residues. The trim removed 5 bases at V and 8 bases at J, leaving 4 bases unmatched. Germline CDR1 SNHLY, CDR2 FYNNEI. CDR3 bases: TGTGCCAGCAGTTTCCAGGGGGCGGAAAAACTGTTTTTT. Translating gives CASSFQGAEKLFF.

The chain combines TRBV7-9 with TRBJ1-5; no definite D call. Germline CDR1 reads SEHNR; CDR2 reads FQNEAQ (reference sequence). This CDR3 region has 13 residues. Trimming left V 4 bases short and J 4 bases short, with 8 bases between. The CDR3 sequence is CASSSSVNQPQHF. The CDR3, as DNA: TGTGCCAGCAGCTCCTCGGTTAATCAGCCCCAGCATTTT.

This chain joins TRBV7-2 and TRBJ2-4; 11 positions agree with TRBD1. Germline CDR1 reads SGHTA; CDR2 reads FQGNSA. This CDR3 has 14 residues. J lost 8 bases, V lost 3 bases, and 3 bases had no gene match. CDR3 sequence (DNA): TGTGCCAGCAGCTTGGACAGGGGGCAGGACATTCAGTACTTC. This codes for CASSLDRGQDIQYF. The variable domain in full, with the rest retrieved from reference TRBV7-2 and TRBJ2-4, is GAGVSQSPSNKVTEKGKDVELRCDPISGHTALYWYRQSLGQGLEFLIYFQGNSAPDKSGLPSDRFSAERTGGSVSTLTIQRTQQEDSAVYLCASSLDRGQDIQYFGAGTRLSVL.